A single sample is the source of the 31 T cell receptor beta chains below, sequenced in a study of T cell changes during pregnancy in multiple sclerosis. Sequencing was performed with immunoSEQ multiplex PCR; in TCRdb, only in-frame clones are kept and a portion is missing. The sample lists about 110,000 clones, 80% to 95% occurring once. Sequencing used peripheral blood, obtained in the third trimester of pregnancy. Receptors originate from a female donor with multiple sclerosis, enrolled in a pregnancy study.

The chain recombines TRBV10-3 with TRBJ1-1; 8 bases are shared with TRBD1. The ends lost 3 bases at V and 0 bases at J; junction bases unmatched: 6. The CDR3 is made up of 16 amino acids. The germline V gene has CDR1 ENHRY and CDR2 SYGVKD. In DNA, the CDR3 is TGTGCCATCAGTGACGGACAGGGACTTATGAACACTGAAGCTTTCTTT. It specifies CAISDGQGLMNTEAFF.

The V call is TRBV9, the J call TRBJ2-3; 7 bases are shared with TRBD1. Germline assignment: CDR1 SGDLS and CDR2 YYNGEE. The CDR3 contains 17 residues. Trimming at V came to 2 bases and at J to 4 bases, leaving 13 bases not matched to a gene. DNA of the CDR3: TGTGCCAGCAGCGTCGATCTGACAGGGCGATTCGCAGATACGCAGTATTTT. Translated, it gives CASSVDLTGRFADTQYF.

The chain is built from TRBV25-1 and TRBJ2-6; D possibly corresponds to TRBD1 (5 bases). Germline lookup yields CDR1 MGHDK and CDR2 SYGVNS. V lost 4 bases and J 3 bases, leaving 10 bases between the germline ends. The CDR3 is made up of 15 amino acids. This CDR3 is CASSASGRGANVLTF. Here the CDR3 DNA reads TGTGCCAGCAGTGCGTCAGGGCGTGGGGCCAACGTCCTGACTTTC.

The V and J genes are TRBV4-1 and TRBJ1-3; D remains ambiguous. The germline V gene has CDR1 MGHRA and CDR2 YSYEKL. V was trimmed by 2 bases and J by 0 bases, leaving 11 bases between them. CDR3 length equals 16 residues. The CDR3 loop is CASSQFSGSSGNTIYF. DNA of the CDR3: TGCGCCAGCAGCCAATTTTCAGGAAGCTCTGGAAACACCATATATTTT.

The chain links TRBV30 to TRBJ1-5; 7 bases map to TRBD1. Germline values: CDR1 GTSNPN, CDR2 SVGIG (reference sequence). There are 18 residues in the CDR3. V lost 0 bases, J lost 4 bases, and 15 bases stayed unmatched. The CDR3 reads CAWSVGRLGGAGNQPQHF. The CDR3 region has the DNA TGTGCCTGGAGTGTAGGACGGTTAGGGGGCGCTGGGAATCAGCCCCAGCATTTT.

V gene TRBV2 combines with J gene TRBJ1-2; maybe TRBD1 (6 bases). The V gene's germline CDR1 is SNHLY and CDR2 FYNNEI. The CDR3 length is 17 residues. The V end lost 7 bases, the J end lost 3 bases, and 24 bases lay between the germline ends. The CDR3 here is CASKPRRGGGLDYGYTF. CDR3 coding DNA: TGTGCCAGCAAGCCCCGGAGAGGGGGGGGATTGGACTATGGCTACACCTTC.

In this sample, this clone turned up once. The rearrangement joins TRBV28 to TRBJ2-7; TRBD1 agrees at 7 bases. Looked up from germline, CDR1 is MDHEN and CDR2 is SYDVKM. The CDR3 sequence is 13 residues long. J lost 7 bases, V lost 3 bases, and 6 bases had no gene match. The CDR3 region has the DNA TGTGCCAGCAGTTTTCAGGGGGTCTGGGAGCAGTACTTC. Amino acids: CASSFQGVWEQYF.

The chain has TRBV19 and TRBJ1-5; tentatively, D is TRBD1 (5 bases). This CDR3 contains 16 residues. The germline V and J ends were trimmed by 8 bases and 1 base, with 18 bases remaining between them. Germline CDR1 reads LNHDA; CDR2 reads SQIVND (reference sequence). The CDR3 reads CASEGQGHGSNQPQHF. Here the CDR3 DNA reads TGTGCCAGTGAAGGCCAGGGTCATGGGAGCAATCAGCCCCAGCATTTT.

The gene calls are TRBV7-2 and TRBJ2-1; D remains unclear. This CDR3 spans 15 amino acids. V was trimmed by 2 bases and J by 1 base, leaving 9 bases between them. The germline CDR1 and CDR2 sequences are SGHTA and FQGNSA. The DNA of the CDR3 is TGTGCCAGCAGCTTATGGAGACCGTCCTACAATGAGCAGTTCTTC. Its translation is CASSLWRPSYNEQFF.

The gene calls are TRBV5-1 and TRBJ2-7, with 7 bases that match TRBD2. The CDR3 covers 15 residues. V shed 2 bases and J 6 bases; nucleotides not matched to a gene: 11. CDR1 is SGHRS and CDR2 is YFSETQ in the germline V gene. This CDR3 reads CASSFLAAPGGEQYF. The DNA for the CDR3 is TGCGCCAGCAGCTTTTTAGCGGCCCCGGGGGGCGAGCAGTACTTC.

V gene TRBV5-1 combines with J gene TRBJ1-3; 7 bases match TRBD1. The germline gives CDR1 SGHRS, CDR2 YFSETQ. The V and J ends lost 0 bases and 0 bases, in that order; junction bases with no gene match: 6. The CDR3 is made up of 17 amino acids. The CDR3 bases are TGCGCCAGCAGCTTGGCTCAAACAGGGGTCTCTGGAAACACCATATATTTT. Residues: CASSLAQTGVSGNTIYF.

This clone was counted once. J is TRBJ1-1 and V is TRBV18; no reliable D call. The CDR3 runs 16 residues. V was clipped by 3 bases and J by 0 bases, with 14 bases between them. Germline V lookup: CDR1 KGHSH, CDR2 LQKENI. This CDR3 reads CASSPKTLGMNTEAFF. In DNA, the CDR3 is TGTGCCAGCTCACCCAAGACACTAGGGATGAACACTGAAGCTTTCTTT.

This chain uses TRBV9 with TRBJ2-7, with a weak D call TRBD2 (6 bases). Per germline, CDR1 SGDLS and CDR2 YYNGEE. Trimming took 4 bases from V and 7 from J, leaving 18 bases between them. The CDR3 loop spans 14 amino acids. The CDR3 region is CASSKEAGPREQYF. CDR3 in DNA: TGTGCCAGCAGCAAGGAGGCGGGACCCCGGGAGCAGTACTTC.

This clone came up a few times. This chain links TRBV10-3 with TRBJ2-7, with TRBD1 matching 7 bases. CDR3 length: 13 amino acids. The V and J ends lost 7 bases and 2 bases, in that order; junction bases with no gene match: 5. Germline-derived CDR1 and CDR2 are ENHRY and SYGVKD. CDR3 loop: CAITDRVAYEQYF. The CDR3 nucleotides read TGTGCCATCACCGACAGGGTTGCCTACGAGCAGTACTTC.

This clone has a single count. The V call is TRBV5-4, the J call TRBJ1-2; 11 positions agree with TRBD1. Germline V gene data show CDR1 as SGHNT and CDR2 as YYREEE (reference sequence). V gave up 4 bases and J gave up 7 bases; unmatched junction bases: 9. The CDR3 runs to 15 residues. As DNA, the CDR3 is TGTGCCAGCAGCCTCTGGGACAGGGGGTACGCTGGCTACACCTTC. This codes for CASSLWDRGYAGYTF.

The chain carries TRBV6-5 and TRBJ2-6; D is perhaps TRBD1 (5 bases). Trimming left V 0 bases short and J 4 bases short, with 7 bases between. The germline CDR1 and CDR2 sequences are MNHEY and SVGAGI. The CDR3 consists of 15 residues. The CDR3 protein is CASSYSQGGANVLTF. The CDR3 nucleotides read TGTGCCAGCAGTTACTCTCAGGGAGGGGCCAACGTCCTGACTTTC.

V gene TRBV9 combines with J gene TRBJ1-2, with D unclear. V gave up 7 bases and J gave up 8 bases, with 18 bases separating them. In germline, CDR1 is SGDLS, CDR2 YYNGEE. The CDR3 runs to 13 residues. CDR3 sequence: CASLSSHYGGYTF. The CDR3 DNA sequence: TGTGCCAGCCTCAGCTCCCACTATGGGGGCTACACCTTC.

In the case of this clone: Other nucleotide sequences in the sample specify the same CDR3. CDR3 sequence: CASSPTGLNTEAFF. The CDR3 DNA sequence: TGTGCCAGCAGCCCTACAGGGTTGAACACTGAAGCTTTCTTT. V usage is TRBV7-6 and J usage is TRBJ1-1; a weak D match, TRBD1 (6 bases). The V gene lost 5 bases and the J gene lost 0 bases, with 10 bases spanning the gap. Germline loops: CDR1 SGHVS, CDR2 FNYEAQ. CDR3 length: 14 amino acids.

This rearrangement joins TRBV9 to TRBJ1-2; maybe TRBD1 (5 bases). The germline V gene encodes CDR1 SGDLS and CDR2 YYNGEE. V was pared by 3 bases and J by 0 bases, with 15 bases between. The CDR3 consists of 16 residues. The CDR3 protein is CASSGGGLKANYGYTF. DNA for the CDR3: TGTGCCAGCAGCGGGGGGGGTTTAAAGGCTAACTATGGCTACACCTTC. Full variable domain (rest looked up from reference TRBV9 and TRBJ1-2): DSGVTQTPKHLITATGQRVTLRCSPRSGDLSVYWYQQSLDQGLQFLIQYYNGEERAKGNILERFSAQQFPDLHSELNLSSLELGDSALYFCASSGGGLKANYGYTFGSGTRLTVV.

This chain connects TRBV9 to TRBJ2-3, with 13 bases aligning to TRBD2. Germline CDR1 is SGDLS and CDR2 is YYNGEE. This CDR3 comprises 14 residues. V was pared by 5 bases and J by 5 bases, with 2 bases of the junction left unmatched. The DNA of the CDR3 is TGTGCCAGCAGTGGGACTAGCGGGGTAGATACGCAGTATTTT. Protein product: CASSGTSGVDTQYF.

The chain recombines TRBV7-9 with TRBJ2-5; 14 bases are shared with TRBD2. Germline V CDR1 and CDR2: SEHNR, FQNEAQ (reference sequence). The CDR3 is 17 residues long. The V segment lost 8 bases and the J segment 5 bases; nucleotides outside the gene matches: 13. CDR3 protein: CASVQIGLAGGVETQYF. CDR3 nucleotide sequence: TGTGCCAGCGTCCAAATTGGACTAGCGGGGGGAGTGGAGACCCAGTACTTC.

This clone was recorded once. The chain joins TRBV2 to TRBJ2-1; tentatively, D is TRBD1 (5 bases). Trimming took off 0 bases at V and 7 bases at J, with 16 bases between the two ends. The CDR3 is made up of 16 amino acids. From germline, CDR1 is SNHLY and CDR2 FYNNEI. The DNA of the CDR3 is TGTGCCAGCAGTGAAGCGGAACAGGTGGCGGTGAATGAGCAGTTCTTC. The encoded protein is CASSEAEQVAVNEQFF.

This chain links TRBV6-1 with TRBJ2-1, with 9 bases identical to TRBD2. CDR1 is MNHNS and CDR2 is SASEGT in the germline V gene. The V segment lost 3 bases and the J segment 0 bases; nucleotides outside the gene matches: 12. The CDR3 is 19 residues long. The CDR3: CASSDIGTSRAGSYNEQFF. The CDR3 DNA reads TGTGCCAGCAGTGACATCGGGACTAGCCGAGCGGGCTCCTACAATGAGCAGTTCTTC.

The rearrangement joins TRBV5-4 to TRBJ2-3; D is ambiguous. The CDR3 sequence is 16 residues long. V was shortened by 0 bases and J by 6 bases, with 17 bases between the two germline ends. CDR1 is SGHNT and CDR2 is YYREEE in the germline V gene (reference sequence). The CDR3, as DNA: TGTGCCAGCAGCTTGGATCGAGAAGTCCGCGTGGATACGCAGTATTTT. Protein product: CASSLDREVRVDTQYF.

The chain has TRBV4-1 and TRBJ2-1; TRBD2 aligns across 8 bases. In germline, CDR1 is MGHRA, CDR2 YSYEKL. CDR3 length: 17 residues. The V gene end was trimmed by 1 base and the J gene end by 8 bases; junction bases not matched to a gene: 13. The chain's CDR3 is CASSQVVLAGQRDEQFF. The CDR3 nucleotides are TGCGCCAGCAGCCAAGTAGTTTTAGCGGGGCAGAGGGATGAGCAGTTCTTC.

The rearrangement joins TRBV2 to TRBJ1-2; no definite D call. V gave up 5 bases and J gave up 4 bases, with 5 bases separating them. CDR1 and CDR2 from the germline V gene are SNHLY and FYNNEI. This CDR3 region has 11 residues. The CDR3, as DNA: TGTGCCAGCAGTAGGAGCTATGGCTACACCTTC. Encoded protein: CASSRSYGYTF.

The V gene is TRBV6-1, the J gene TRBJ1-6, with 8 bases lining up with TRBD1. Germline assignment: CDR1 MNHNS and CDR2 SASEGT. After removal of 5 bases from V and 8 bases from J, the junction contained 5 bases not matched to a gene. This CDR3 contains 14 residues. As DNA, the CDR3 is TGTGCCAGCAGTTTCGGACAGGGTGATTCACCCCTCCACTTT. Amino acids: CASSFGQGDSPLHF.

The rearrangement joins TRBV6-1 to TRBJ1-4; D perhaps matches TRBD1 (5 bases). Germline assignment: CDR1 MNHNS and CDR2 SASEGT. V was trimmed by 10 bases and J by 6 bases, leaving 21 bases between them. This CDR3 has 15 amino acids. The CDR3 sequence is CATLLTGGGDEKLFF. CDR3 DNA sequence: TGTGCCACCCTCCTGACGGGGGGGGGTGATGAAAAACTGTTTTTT.

The chain carries TRBV27 and TRBJ1-6; 7 positions match TRBD1. Germline lookup yields CDR1 MNHEY and CDR2 SMNVEV (reference sequence). J gave up 6 bases and V 6 bases, and 11 bases lay outside the gene matches. The CDR3 is 16 amino acids. The CDR3 region is CASRLRDSLFNSPLHF. Written as DNA, the CDR3 is TGTGCCAGCAGACTCCGGGACAGCCTCTTTAATTCACCCCTCCACTTT.

The chain has TRBV4-2 and TRBJ2-5, with 8 nucleotides matching TRBD2. The CDR3 is 16 residues long. The V gene end was trimmed by 1 base and the J gene end by 5 bases; junction bases not matched to a gene: 9. Germline CDR1 reads LGHNA; CDR2 reads YNFKEQ. The CDR3 DNA is TGTGCCAGCAGCCAAGGGGGAGCGGGGGCAGGGGAGACCCAGTACTTC. It translates to CASSQGGAGAGETQYF.

The CDR3 loop reads CASSAIAGETQYF. The CDR3 DNA reads as TGCGCCAGCAGCGCAATTGCGGGAGAGACCCAGTACTTC. The chain links TRBV5-1 to TRBJ2-5; tentative D call: TRBD2 (5 bases). Deletions cut 4 bases from V and 4 bases from J, with 11 bases between. Germline V lookup: CDR1 SGHRS, CDR2 YFSETQ. This CDR3 spans 13 amino acids. The full variable domain, with the rest looked up from reference TRBV5-1 and TRBJ2-5, is KAGVTQTPRYLIKTRGQQVTLSCSPISGHRSVSWYQQTPGQGLQFLFEYFSETQRNKGNFPGRFSGRQFSNSRSEMNVSTLELGDSALYLCASSAIAGETQYFGPGTRLLVL.